A single sample gave rise to the 5 T cell receptor beta chains below, sequenced in a study of Graves' ophthalmopathy and Graves' hyperthyroidism. Amplification from RNA transcripts yielded the TCR beta CDR3 regions. Following a first-round RT-PCR that used HTBI primers, a second-round multiplex PCR was carried out. TCRdb redid the calling of the multiplex PCR reads with MiXCR, one entry per CDR3 protein. The table has roughly 300,000 distinct CDR3 sequences, 17% seen once. The source material was peripheral blood. These TCRs come from an adult man with Graves' ophthalmopathy.

There are many counts of this clonotype. At one boundary the junction diverges from the germline segment, which might be a read error. The rearrangement links TRBV7-9 to TRBJ1-2; 7 bases fit TRBD1. CDR3 length equals 15 residues. Germline V lookup: CDR1 SEHNR, CDR2 FQNEAQ (reference sequence). The CDR3 nucleotides read TGTGCCAGCAGCCGAGGACAGGAGGAGAGCTATGACTACACCTTC. Amino acid sequence: CASSRGQEESYDYTF. Full variable domain (remainder filled in from reference TRBV7-9 and TRBJ1-2): DTGVSQNPRHKITKRGQNVTFRCDPISEHNRLYWYRQTLGQGPEFLTYFQNEAQLEKSRLLSDRFSAERPKGSFSTLEIQRTEQGDSAMYLCASSRGQEESYDYTFGSGTRLTVV.

In this sample, this clonotype turned up many times. This chain joins TRBV6-1 and TRBJ1-6; 7 nucleotides match TRBD1. There are 12 residues in the CDR3. Germline V gene data show CDR1 as MNHNS and CDR2 as SASEGT. Trimming took 10 bases from V and 7 from J; bases not matched to a gene: 4. CDR3 protein: CATRDSNSPLHF. Here the CDR3 DNA reads TGTGCCACCCGGGACAGCAATTCACCCCTCCACTTT.

This clonotype was picked up many times. The chain carries TRBV6-1 and TRBJ2-7; D unclear. V was clipped by 5 bases and J by 0 bases, with 17 bases between them. Germline-derived CDR1 and CDR2 are MNHNS and SASEGT. The CDR3 is 16 amino acids. The CDR3 nucleotides are TGTGCCAGCAGTCGTCTCGCGGTCCCCATCTCCTACGAGCAGTACTTC. This codes for CASSRLAVPISYEQYF.

This chain links TRBV30 with TRBJ2-7; TRBD2 might be the D (6 bases). Trimming stripped 1 base from V and 0 bases from J, with 19 bases between. The CDR3 sequence is 17 residues long. Germline CDR1 and CDR2: GTSNPN and SVGIG (reference sequence). Written as DNA, the CDR3 is TGTGCCTGGAGTGACAGTTTATCCGGGACTGTCTCCTACGAGCAGTACTTC. Translating it yields CAWSDSLSGTVSYEQYF.

At least ten counts were recorded for this clonotype. The chain has TRBV27 and TRBJ2-5, with 7 bases that match TRBD1. The CDR3 has 14 residues. Trimming cost V 6 bases and J 2 bases; bases outside gene matches: 6. The germline gives CDR1 MNHEY, CDR2 SMNVEV (reference sequence). The DNA for the CDR3 is TGTGCCAGCAGCCTACAGACAGGGCAAGAGACCCAGTACTTC. Its protein product is CASSLQTGQETQYF.